What follows are 26 T cell receptor beta chains derived from one specimen sequenced in a study of blood T cells in healthy people across ages. Combining a sample-barcoded 5' primer with a J-beta primer mix, a second PCR ran for 7 to 11 cycles. MiXCR, applied by TCRdb to the 5' RACE reads, yields one record per CDR3 protein. The table includes roughly 2 million distinct CDR3 sequences, about 50% detected once. Source material: blood. All receptors derive from a middle-aged woman in good health.

Only a few counts were recorded for this clonotype. The chain employs TRBV5-1 and TRBJ2-1; the D gene could be TRBD1 or TRBD2 (6 bases each). Germline V CDR1 and CDR2: SGHRS, YFSETQ. Trimming took off 4 bases at V and 5 bases at J, with 19 bases between the two ends. The CDR3 totals 16 residues. CDR3 nucleotide sequence: TGCGCCAGCAGCCGCCGGGGGCCGGGGTTGGACAATGAGCAGTTCTTC. It encodes CASSRRGPGLDNEQFF. Combining the CDR3 with reference TRBV5-1 and TRBJ2-1 gives the whole variable domain KAGVTQTPRYLIKTRGQQVTLSCSPISGHRSVSWYQQTPGQGLQFLFEYFSETQRNKGNFPGRFSGRQFSNSRSEMNVSTLELGDSALYLCASSRRGPGLDNEQFFGPGTRLTVL.

This chain links TRBV7-9 with TRBJ2-7, with TRBD2 matching 11 bases. V lost 6 bases and J lost 2; bases outside the gene matches: 6. Germline CDR1 and CDR2: SEHNR and FQNEAQ (reference sequence). The CDR3 spans 15 residues. In DNA form, the CDR3 reads TGTGCCAGCAGACAGACTAGCGGGGTTACCTACGAGCAGTACTTC. It is translated as CASRQTSGVTYEQYF.

The sample holds one count of this clonotype. The chain joins TRBV7-9 to TRBJ2-5; 9 positions match TRBD1. Matching the DNA end better, TRBJ2-4 makes the J call doubtful. The CDR3 runs to 18 residues. The germline CDR1 and CDR2 sequences are SEHNR and FQNEAQ (reference sequence). The CDR3 spells CASSPFRRDRGVKNIQYF. The CDR3 nucleotides are TGTGCCAGCAGCCCATTTAGGCGAGACAGGGGGGTCAAAAACATTCAGTACTTC.

The rearrangement links TRBV13 to TRBJ2-1; the match to TRBD2 covers 8 bases. The CDR3 runs to 12 residues. The V gene's germline CDR1 is PRHDT and CDR2 FYEKMQ (reference sequence). Trimming took 5 bases from V and 13 from J; bases not matched to a gene: 7. The CDR3 region is CASSPRSGDQFF. The CDR3 bases are TGTGCCAGCAGCCCCCGTAGCGGGGACCAGTTCTTC.

This clonotype has just a few counts. V and J are TRBV27 and TRBJ2-7, with D unclear. The V end was cut by 8 bases, the J end by 4 bases, with 15 bases between. The CDR3 runs 13 residues. Looked up from germline, CDR1 is MNHEY and CDR2 is SMNVEV (reference sequence). CDR3 sequence: CASPFPPVYEQYF. CDR3 nucleotide sequence: TGTGCCAGCCCCTTTCCACCGGTTTACGAGCAGTACTTC.

The genes are TRBV29-1 and TRBJ1-2, with 9 bases identical to TRBD1. The trim removed 4 bases at V and 8 bases at J, leaving 5 bases unmatched. Per germline, CDR1 SQVTM and CDR2 ANQGSEA. This CDR3 is built from 12 residues. The CDR3 bases are TGCAGCGTTGTGGGACAGGGTCGAGGCTACACCTTC. This translates into CSVVGQGRGYTF.

The V gene is TRBV4-2, the J gene TRBJ1-1; tentative D call: TRBD1 (5 bases). Trimming left V 4 bases short and J 8 bases short, with 14 bases between. The length of the CDR3 is 13 residues. The germline V gene encodes CDR1 LGHNA and CDR2 YNFKEQ. The CDR3 region has the DNA TGTGCCAGCAGCCCCCAGGGTTTTAGGGAAGCTTTCTTT. It encodes CASSPQGFREAFF.

In this sample, this clonotype turned up a few times. CDR3 DNA: TGCAGTGCTAGCGACGAGGGGGGACGGGATGGCTACACCTTC. It specifies CSASDEGGRDGYTF. The chain is built from TRBV20-1 and TRBJ1-2, with D perhaps matching TRBD1 (6 bases). Germline assignment: CDR1 DFQATT and CDR2 SNEGSKA (reference sequence). CDR3 length: 14 amino acids. The V end was cut by 3 bases, the J end by 6 bases, with 17 bases between.

This clonotype showed up just a few times. The J gene is TRBJ2-4, the V gene TRBV15, with 8 bases fitting TRBD1. TRBJ2-7 matches the DNA end more closely, so the J call is doubtful. Germline assignment: CDR1 LNHNV and CDR2 YYDKDF (reference sequence). This CDR3 comprises 17 residues. The CDR3 DNA follows: TGTGCCACCAGCAGATCCCGCCGGGACAGGCTGCCCTACGAGCAGTACTTC. Protein sequence: CATSRSRRDRLPYEQYF.

The gene calls are TRBV20-1 and TRBJ2-1; 10 bases agree with TRBD2. Per germline, CDR1 DFQATT and CDR2 SNEGSKA (reference sequence). This CDR3 has 15 residues. V trimming: 2 bases; J trimming: 4 bases; junction bases outside the gene matches: 5. The CDR3 sequence: CSARSGLAVYNEQFF. The CDR3 coding sequence is TGCAGTGCTAGATCCGGACTAGCGGTGTACAATGAGCAGTTCTTC.

This clonotype was seen only once. The CDR3 is CASRGTPSSYNEQFF. The CDR3 DNA reads as TGCGCCAGCAGAGGGACCCCCAGCTCCTACAATGAGCAGTTCTTC. This chain joins TRBV5-1 and TRBJ2-1; D tentatively fits TRBD1 or TRBD2 (5 bases each). V was pared by 5 bases and J by 0 bases, with 12 bases between. Germline CDR1 reads SGHRS; CDR2 reads YFSETQ. CDR3 size: 15 residues.

This chain links TRBV6-2 or TRBV6-3 with TRBJ2-7; D is perhaps TRBD1 or TRBD2 (6 bases each). The CDR3 extends over 14 amino acids. The germline V gene has CDR1 MNHEY and CDR2 SVGEGT. The V end was cut by 6 bases, the J end by 2 bases, with 14 bases between. CDR3 amino acids: CASRREGGPYEQYF. The CDR3 region has the DNA TGTGCCAGCAGACGCGAGGGGGGCCCCTACGAGCAGTACTTC.

The rearrangement joins TRBV7-2 to TRBJ2-7; 7 positions agree with TRBD1. The CDR3 has 14 residues. V shed 6 bases, J shed 5 bases, and the junction held 10 bases outside the gene matches. Germline lookup yields CDR1 SGHTA and CDR2 FQGNSA. Here the CDR3 DNA reads TGTGCCAGCAGGCCCAAGACAGGGTTAGACGAGCAGTACTTC. Translating gives CASRPKTGLDEQYF.

The rearrangement uses TRBV6-2 or TRBV6-3 and TRBJ1-2; D gene uncertain. This CDR3 region has 16 residues. The ends were cut back, 6 bases at V and 4 bases at J, with 21 bases in the middle. CDR1 MNHEY and CDR2 SVGEGT come from the germline V gene. The DNA for the CDR3 is TGTGCCAGCAGCTCTATGTCGAGCGGGCTCGGCTATGGCTACACCTTC. It encodes CASSSMSSGLGYGYTF.

The chain recombines TRBV29-1 with TRBJ1-4; TRBD1 matches 10 bases. The length of the CDR3 is 13 residues. V shed 4 bases, J shed 8 bases, and the junction held 4 bases outside the gene matches. Germline V gene lookup returns CDR1 SQVTM and CDR2 ANQGSEA. The CDR3, as DNA: TGCAGCGTTGTCGGGGGACAGGGGGAAAAACTGTTTTTT. Protein sequence: CSVVGGQGEKLFF.

The chain combines TRBV27 with TRBJ2-5; either TRBD1 or TRBD2 may supply D (6 bases each). CDR1 MNHEY and CDR2 SMNVEV come from the germline V gene (reference sequence). V was trimmed by 3 bases and J by 5 bases, leaving 13 bases between them. This CDR3 contains 14 residues. For the CDR3, the DNA is TGTGCCAGCAGTTTTGGGGGGCGGAAGGAGACCCAGTACTTC. Amino acids: CASSFGGRKETQYF.

The gene calls are TRBV5-4 and TRBJ2-1; 14 nucleotides align to TRBD2. Germline V CDR1 and CDR2: SGHNT, YYREEE (reference sequence). J was trimmed by 6 bases and V by 0 bases; bases with no gene match: 8. CDR3 length equals 18 residues. CDR3 DNA: TGTGCCAGCAGCTTGGGACTAGCGGGGGGGCGGTCAACCAATGAGCAGTTCTTC. Amino acid sequence: CASSLGLAGGRSTNEQFF.

V is TRBV6-5 and J is TRBJ2-1; D is uncertain. With 2 bases removed from V and 8 bases from J, the gap between germline ends came to 13 bases. The germline gives CDR1 MNHEY, CDR2 SVGAGI. The length of the CDR3 is 14 residues. For the CDR3, the DNA is TGTGCCAGCAGTTACCCACAATTTAGTCATGAGCAGTTCTTC. It yields the protein CASSYPQFSHEQFF.

The chain couples TRBV2 to TRBJ2-7, with TRBD2 matching over 13 bases. CDR1 is SNHLY and CDR2 is FYNNEI in the germline V gene. This CDR3 is 15 amino acids long. With 6 bases clipped from V and 4 bases from J, the junction kept 6 bases outside the gene matches. The CDR3, as DNA: TGTGCCAGCAGCGACGGGACTAGCGGGGTTTACGAGCAGTACTTC. It codes for CASSDGTSGVYEQYF.

This clonotype has only a few counts. This chain links TRBV28 with TRBJ2-5; TRBD1 or TRBD2 may be the D gene (5 bases each). V was pared by 6 bases and J by 5 bases, with 13 bases between. This CDR3 has 13 amino acids. From germline, CDR1 is MDHEN and CDR2 SYDVKM. The CDR3 DNA follows: TGTGCCAGCAGCATGGGGTGGGGGGAGACCCAGTACTTC. Translated: CASSMGWGETQYF.

This clonotype was seen a few times. The gene calls are TRBV12-3 or TRBV12-4 and TRBJ1-5; D not resolved. The V end lost 5 bases, the J end lost 1 base, and 9 bases lay between the germline ends. The CDR3 loop spans 14 amino acids. CDR3 loop: CASSTVGSNQPQHF. For the CDR3, the DNA is TGTGCCAGCAGTACTGTAGGGAGCAATCAGCCCCAGCATTTT.

A single count supports this clonotype. The chain links TRBV6-2 or TRBV6-3 to TRBJ2-5, with a possible D match to TRBD1 (6 bases). The better agreement between TRBJ2-7 and the DNA end casts doubt on the J call. This CDR3 has 13 amino acids. Germline V gene data show CDR1 as MNHEY and CDR2 as SVGEGT. CDR3 residues: CATRGTSLYEQYF. CDR3 nucleotide sequence: TGTGCCACGAGGGGGACATCTTTGTACGAGCAGTACTTC.

The V and J genes are TRBV6-5 and TRBJ2-7, with TRBD2 matching 9 bases. Germline V lookup: CDR1 MNHEY, CDR2 SVGAGI. J lost 2 bases, V lost 8 bases, and 4 bases had no gene match. This CDR3 has 13 residues. The CDR3, as DNA: TGTGCCAGCCAGCGGGGGGTTCCCTACGAGCAGTACTTC. Translated: CASQRGVPYEQYF.

About this clonotype itself: A much larger clone lies a single base off, so this may be a read error. This chain connects TRBV10-3 to TRBJ1-1; 9 nucleotides line up with TRBD1. J gave up 7 bases and V 10 bases, and 13 bases lay outside the gene matches. CDR3 length equals 14 residues. Per germline, CDR1 ENHRY and CDR2 SYGVKD. CDR3 in amino acids: CATRDTGGRGEAFF. The CDR3 coding sequence is TGTGCCACCAGAGACACAGGGGGCCGGGGTGAAGCTTTCTTT.

The CDR3 DNA reads as TGCGCCAGCAGCTTGGAGGCTAGCGGGGGTACGCAGTATTTT. Protein: CASSLEASGGTQYF. The chain joins TRBV5-1 to TRBJ2-3; TRBD2 aligns across 10 bases. Germline V lookup: CDR1 SGHRS, CDR2 YFSETQ. V shed 0 bases, J shed 8 bases, and the junction held 3 bases outside the gene matches. The CDR3 consists of 14 residues.

Details on this clonotype: A read error may produce the germline difference seen at one junction end. CDR3: CAGSQDHEQYF. The CDR3 DNA is TGTGCCGGCAGCCAAGACCACGAGCAGTACTTC. The V gene is TRBV14, the J gene TRBJ2-7; D is undetermined. The CDR3 runs 11 residues. Germline V gives CDR1 SGHDN, CDR2 FVKESK.